These 22 T cell receptor beta chains were all obtained from the same sample, sequenced in a study of cytomegalovirus exposure and HLA in healthy donors. 60 Vbeta and 13 Jbeta primers were used in PCR. The repertoire was sequenced with immunoSEQ multiplex PCR; TCRdb's copy has only in-frame clones and lacks some. The table has some 190,000 clones, over 65% seen once; the top ten hold approximately 1.3%. Sequenced: PBMCs. These receptors all come from a man between 18 and 35 years old in good health and CMV-seronegative.

This sequence joins TRBV2 and TRBJ2-2; a possible D gene is TRBD1 (5 bases). CDR1 is SNHLY and CDR2 is FYNNEI in the germline V gene. With 6 bases removed from V and 2 bases from J, the gap between germline ends came to 13 bases. The CDR3 loop spans 15 amino acids. The chain's CDR3 is CASRDRQPNTGELFF. As DNA, the CDR3 is TGTGCCAGCAGGGATCGACAGCCTAACACCGGGGAGCTGTTTTTT.

This rearrangement joins TRBV10-1 to TRBJ1-4; D perhaps matches TRBD1 (5 bases). There are 14 residues in the CDR3. Trimming took 0 bases from V and 8 from J, leaving 10 bases between them. Germline-derived CDR1 and CDR2 are WNHNN and SYGVQD (reference sequence). The CDR3 nucleotides read TGCGCCAGCAGTGAGTCTTGGGGCGACGAAAAACTGTTTTTT. Amino acids: CASSESWGDEKLFF.

The chain recombines TRBV27 with TRBJ1-5; a weak D match, TRBD1 (6 bases). This CDR3 has 15 amino acids. The germline gives CDR1 MNHEY, CDR2 SMNVEV (reference sequence). Trimming pared 3 bases from V and 6 bases from J, leaving 15 bases between. CDR3 residues: CASSLVGAPGQPQHF. CDR3 sequence (DNA): TGTGCCAGCAGTTTGGTGGGGGCGCCTGGTCAGCCCCAGCATTTT.

As to this clone: This CDR3 is also generated by other DNA sequences in the sample. The CDR3 loop is CASSLGLAGVNEQFF. For the CDR3, the DNA is TGCGCCAGCAGCTTGGGACTAGCGGGGGTTAATGAGCAGTTCTTC. V and J are TRBV5-1 and TRBJ2-1; 12 bases map to TRBD2. J gave up 7 bases and V 0 bases, and 2 bases lay outside the gene matches. Germline loops: CDR1 SGHRS, CDR2 YFSETQ. The CDR3 totals 15 residues.

This clone was counted a few times. The rearrangement uses TRBV7-3 and TRBJ2-1, with 10 bases identical to TRBD2. Unmatched junction bases numbered 12, after V lost 4 bases and J lost 9 bases. In germline, CDR1 is SGHTA, CDR2 FQGTGA. The CDR3 consists of 16 residues. Written as DNA, the CDR3 is TGTGCCAGCAGCTCCGACGGCACTAGCGGGAACGGTGAGCAGTTCTTC. Translated: CASSSDGTSGNGEQFF.

The chain combines TRBV6-5 with TRBJ2-3; 12 bases align to TRBD2. Per the germline V gene, CDR1 is MNHEY and CDR2 is SVGAGI. Trimming cost V 4 bases and J 4 bases; bases outside gene matches: 6. This CDR3 has 16 residues. The CDR3 spells CASSSTLAGGADTQYF. The CDR3 DNA reads TGTGCCAGCAGTTCAACACTAGCGGGGGGCGCAGATACGCAGTATTTT.

This chain links TRBV19 with TRBJ2-5; tentative D call: TRBD2 (7 bases). The CDR3 loop spans 16 amino acids. CDR1 and CDR2 from the germline V gene are LNHDA and SQIVND (reference sequence). V lost 5 bases and J lost 4, with 20 bases in between. CDR3 nucleotide sequence: TGTGCCAGTAGTCTTTGGAGGGGGGGGATATTAGAGACCCAGTACTTC. Amino acids: CASSLWRGGILETQYF.

Of note for this clone: Germline and junction disagree at one end, which may indicate a read error. The J gene is TRBJ1-2, the V gene TRBV29-1; 9 positions agree with TRBD1. CDR1 and CDR2 (germline): SQVTM, ANQGSEA. The CDR3 loop spans 14 amino acids. The CDR3 DNA follows: TGCAGCGTTAAAGAACAGGGGGCGGGCTATGGCTACACCTTC. The encoded protein is CSVKEQGAGYGYTF.

This clone has just a few counts. The chain recombines TRBV9 with TRBJ2-4, with D tentatively TRBD1 (5 bases). The CDR3 spans 14 residues. Between the trimmed V and J ends, which lost 0 bases and 5 bases, there was a span of 9 bases. Germline loops: CDR1 SGDLS, CDR2 YYNGEE. The chain's CDR3 is CASSVGVGENIQYF. The CDR3 DNA reads as TGTGCCAGCAGCGTAGGGGTAGGGGAAAACATTCAGTACTTC. Using reference TRBV9 and TRBJ2-4 for the parts outside the CDR3, the full variable domain is DSGVTQTPKHLITATGQRVTLRCSPRSGDLSVYWYQQSLDQGLQFLIQYYNGEERAKGNILERFSAQQFPDLHSELNLSSLELGDSALYFCASSVGVGENIQYFGAGTRLSVL.

The count of this clone is one. This sequence joins TRBV25-1 and TRBJ1-3; D uncertain. Between the trimmed V and J ends, which lost 0 bases and 1 base, there was a span of 16 bases. Germline V gene data show CDR1 as MGHDK and CDR2 as SYGVNS. The CDR3 has 18 amino acids. The chain's CDR3 is CASSEYSGHPGSGNTIYF. In nucleotides, the CDR3 is TGTGCCAGCAGTGAATATAGTGGGCACCCCGGTTCTGGAAACACCATATATTTT.

The V gene is TRBV5-1, the J gene TRBJ1-2, with D hard to call. Germline assignment: CDR1 SGHRS and CDR2 YFSETQ. Trimming shortened V by 4 bases and J by 1 base, and 8 bases separated the two germline ends. The CDR3 contains 13 residues. CDR3 nucleotides: TGCGCCAGCAGCGTCGGGGATAACTATGGCTACACCTTC. Amino acids: CASSVGDNYGYTF.

This chain joins TRBV6-5 and TRBJ1-6; D is uncertain. CDR1 and CDR2 (germline): MNHEY, SVGAGI. The CDR3 spans 15 residues. Trimming removed 0 bases from V and 7 bases from J, with 10 bases in between. CDR3 region: CASSYSRAGNSPLHF. CDR3 bases: TGTGCCAGCAGTTACTCCCGCGCGGGCAATTCACCCCTCCACTTT.

The gene calls are TRBV29-1 and TRBJ1-1; TRBD1 might be the D (6 bases). The V end was cut by 6 bases, the J end by 0 bases, with 14 bases between. The CDR3 length is 14 residues. The germline V gene encodes CDR1 SQVTM and CDR2 ANQGSEA. DNA of the CDR3: TGCAGCGTGCGGACAGTTTTTTTGAACACTGAAGCTTTCTTT. It encodes CSVRTVFLNTEAFF.

The CDR3 bases are TGTGCCAGCAGTGGCGGGGGGGCACGGAGCACAGATACGCAGTATTTT. Protein product: CASSGGGARSTDTQYF. This rearrangement joins TRBV6-1 to TRBJ2-3; 9 positions agree with TRBD2. The J segment lost 0 bases and the V segment lost 4 bases, leaving 5 bases of the junction unmatched. This CDR3 is built from 16 residues. Germline assignment: CDR1 MNHNS and CDR2 SASEGT.

This clone has more than one count but fewer than ten. The chain is built from TRBV5-4 and TRBJ2-1; tentatively, D is TRBD2 (5 bases). In germline, CDR1 is SGHNT, CDR2 YYREEE (reference sequence). V was cut by 4 bases and J by 0 bases, with 14 bases left in between. The CDR3 spans 16 residues. The CDR3 loop is CASSLGGLSSYNEQFF. CDR3 coding DNA: TGTGCCAGCAGCCTTGGCGGGCTGAGCTCCTACAATGAGCAGTTCTTC.

The sample holds one count of this clone. V is TRBV25-1 and J is TRBJ1-2, with D possibly matching TRBD1 (6 bases). The ends were cut back, 2 bases at V and 4 bases at J, with 14 bases in the middle. CDR1 is MGHDK, CDR2 SYGVNS, per germline. This CDR3 is 15 amino acids long. The CDR3: CASSEDPTGSYGYTF. In nucleotides, the CDR3 is TGTGCCAGCAGTGAAGACCCCACAGGGTCCTATGGCTACACCTTC.

In its sample, this clone was seen a few times. The rearrangement uses TRBV7-3 and TRBJ2-2, with 9 bases identical to TRBD1. The CDR3 runs 15 residues. With 4 bases clipped from V and 6 bases from J, the junction kept 6 bases outside the gene matches. Germline V lookup: CDR1 SGHTA, CDR2 FQGTGA. This chain's CDR3 is CASSWTGEGAGELFF. The CDR3, as DNA: TGTGCCAGCAGCTGGACAGGGGAGGGGGCCGGGGAGCTGTTTTTT. The full variable domain, with the rest looked up from reference TRBV7-3 and TRBJ2-2, is GAGVSQTPSNKVTEKGKYVELRCDPISGHTALYWYRQSLGQGPEFLIYFQGTGAADDSGLPNDRFFAVRPEGSVSTLKIQRTERGDSAVYLCASSWTGEGAGELFFGEGSRLTVL.

The rearrangement links TRBV11-3 to TRBJ2-1, with TRBD2 matching 10 bases. CDR1 and CDR2 from the germline V gene are SGHNT and YENEEA. The CDR3 has 17 residues. Trimming took 1 base from V and 5 from J; bases not matched to a gene: 8. CDR3 nucleotide sequence: TGTGCCAGCAGCTTAGGCCTAGGGCTAGCGGGAGACAATGAGCAGTTCTTC. This gives the protein CASSLGLGLAGDNEQFF.

The chain has TRBV7-2 and TRBJ2-7; 9 nucleotides line up with TRBD2. The CDR3 totals 16 residues. V lost 5 bases, J lost 0 bases, and 8 bases stayed unmatched. Germline CDR1 reads SGHTA; CDR2 reads FQGNSA. The CDR3 DNA follows: TGTGCCAGCAGCCCTAAAGTTAGCGGGAGCTCCTACGAGCAGTACTTC. Amino acids: CASSPKVSGSSYEQYF.

This chain links TRBV5-4 with TRBJ2-1; 10 bases map to TRBD2. The CDR3 contains 18 residues. From germline, CDR1 is SGHNT and CDR2 YYREEE (reference sequence). V trimming: 4 bases; J trimming: 7 bases; junction bases outside the gene matches: 17. CDR3 coding DNA: TGTGCCAGCAGCAACCCCGCTAGCGGGAGTGGGGTACGGAATGAGCAGTTCTTC. Translated, it gives CASSNPASGSGVRNEQFF.

This chain joins TRBV7-3 and TRBJ2-7, with no clear D. Germline CDR1 is SGHTA and CDR2 is FQGTGA. The V end was cut by 2 bases, the J end by 2 bases, with 10 bases between. There are 14 residues in the CDR3. The CDR3 loop is CASSLGGGPYEQYF. In DNA form, the CDR3 reads TGTGCCAGCAGCTTAGGCGGCGGCCCCTACGAGCAGTACTTC.

The V gene is TRBV29-1, the J gene TRBJ2-5; tentatively, D is TRBD2 (5 bases). The CDR3 runs 14 residues. CDR1 is SQVTM and CDR2 is ANQGSEA in the germline V gene. V dropped 3 bases and J dropped 3 bases, with 14 bases sitting between them. CDR3: CSVEWVSAKETQYF. The CDR3 DNA is TGCAGCGTTGAGTGGGTTAGCGCAAAAGAGACCCAGTACTTC.